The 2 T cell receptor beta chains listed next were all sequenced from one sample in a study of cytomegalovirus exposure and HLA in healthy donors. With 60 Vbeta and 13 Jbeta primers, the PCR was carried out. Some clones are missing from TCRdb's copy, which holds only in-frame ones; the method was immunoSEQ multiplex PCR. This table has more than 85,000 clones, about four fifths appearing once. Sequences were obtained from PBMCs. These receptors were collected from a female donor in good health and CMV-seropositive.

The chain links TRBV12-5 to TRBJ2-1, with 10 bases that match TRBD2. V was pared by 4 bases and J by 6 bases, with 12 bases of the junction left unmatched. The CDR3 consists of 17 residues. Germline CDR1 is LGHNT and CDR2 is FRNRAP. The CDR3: CASGSHSGRRPANEQFF. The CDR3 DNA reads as TGTGCTAGTGGTTCTCATAGCGGGAGGAGACCTGCCAATGAGCAGTTCTTC. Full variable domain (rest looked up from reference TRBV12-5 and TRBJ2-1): DARVTQTPRHKVTEMGQEVTMRCQPILGHNTVFWYRQTMMQGLELLAYFRNRAPLDDSGMPKDRFSAEMPDATLATLKIQPSEPRDSAVYFCASGSHSGRRPANEQFFGPGTRLTVL.

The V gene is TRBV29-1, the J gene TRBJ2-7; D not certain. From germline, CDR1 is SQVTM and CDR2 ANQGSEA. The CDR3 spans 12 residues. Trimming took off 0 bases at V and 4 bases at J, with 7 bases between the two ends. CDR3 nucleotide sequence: TGCAGCGTTGAAGATCCAGGTTACGAGCAGTACTTC. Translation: CSVEDPGYEQYF.